The clone carrying this T cell receptor beta chain rates as medium-sized. Its antigen is as yet unknown. The sample belongs to a study of spatial heterogeneity in lung cancer. Study observations and caveats: The number of expanded tumor alpha and beta chains correlated with mutation number. Tracking of ubiquitous and regional nonsynonymous mutations by counts of ubiquitous and regional expanded TCRs, respectively, was seen.

The CDR3 extends over 14 amino acids. Germline CDR1 DFQATT, CDR2 SNEGSKA (reference sequence). With V trimmed by 5 bases and J by 6 bases, 9 bases remained unmatched. TCRdb re-analysed the 5' RACE reads in MiXCR, keeping a single row per CDR3 protein. The data contain approximately 9,700 distinct CDR3 sequences, around 7.3% of them seen just once; the ten biggest clones take up approximately 19%. Time point denoted: sample taken at primary tumor resection. The donors comprised about 69 untreated early-stage non-small cell lung cancer patients. The input material, whole RNA from tumor, nontumor lung or frozen PBMC, was sequenced unsorted.

The genes are TRBV20-1 and TRBJ1-5, with 8 bases fitting TRBD1. The TCR was taken from a male donor with early-stage non-small cell lung cancer. The sample here was lung tumor tissue, taken at surgery. The CDR3 nucleotides are TGCAGTGCTGCTCAGGGGGCGTGGGGTCAGCCCCAGCATTTT. Translated, it gives CSAAQGAWGQPQHF.